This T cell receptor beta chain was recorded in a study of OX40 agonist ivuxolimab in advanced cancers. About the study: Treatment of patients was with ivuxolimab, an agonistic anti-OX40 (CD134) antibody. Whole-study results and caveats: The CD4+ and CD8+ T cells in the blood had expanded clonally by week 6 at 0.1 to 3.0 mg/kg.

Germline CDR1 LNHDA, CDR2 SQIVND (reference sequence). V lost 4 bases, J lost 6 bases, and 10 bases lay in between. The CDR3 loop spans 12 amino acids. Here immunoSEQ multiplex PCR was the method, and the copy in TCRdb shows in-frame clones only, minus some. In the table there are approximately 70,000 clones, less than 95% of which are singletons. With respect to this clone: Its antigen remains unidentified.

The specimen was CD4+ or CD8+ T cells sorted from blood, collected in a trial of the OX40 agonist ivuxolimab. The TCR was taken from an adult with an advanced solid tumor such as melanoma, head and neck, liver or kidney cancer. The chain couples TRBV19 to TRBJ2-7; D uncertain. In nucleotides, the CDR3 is TGTGCCAGTAGTACCCCCCCGACCGAGCAGTACTTC. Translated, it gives CASSTPPTEQYF.